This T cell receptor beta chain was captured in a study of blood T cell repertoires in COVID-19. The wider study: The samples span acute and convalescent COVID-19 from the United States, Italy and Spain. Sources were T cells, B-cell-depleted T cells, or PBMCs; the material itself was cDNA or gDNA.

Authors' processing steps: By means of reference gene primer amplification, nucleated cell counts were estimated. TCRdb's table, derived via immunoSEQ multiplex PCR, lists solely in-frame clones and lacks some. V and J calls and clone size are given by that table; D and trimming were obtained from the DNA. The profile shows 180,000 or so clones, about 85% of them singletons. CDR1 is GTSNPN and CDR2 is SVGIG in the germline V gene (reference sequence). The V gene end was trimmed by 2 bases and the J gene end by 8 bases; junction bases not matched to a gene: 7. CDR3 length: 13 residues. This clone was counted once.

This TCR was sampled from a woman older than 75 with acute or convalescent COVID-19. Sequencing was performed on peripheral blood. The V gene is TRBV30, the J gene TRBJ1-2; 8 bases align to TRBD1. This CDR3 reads CAWSSTGARGYTF. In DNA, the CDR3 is TGTGCCTGGAGTTCGACAGGGGCGAGAGGCTACACCTTC.